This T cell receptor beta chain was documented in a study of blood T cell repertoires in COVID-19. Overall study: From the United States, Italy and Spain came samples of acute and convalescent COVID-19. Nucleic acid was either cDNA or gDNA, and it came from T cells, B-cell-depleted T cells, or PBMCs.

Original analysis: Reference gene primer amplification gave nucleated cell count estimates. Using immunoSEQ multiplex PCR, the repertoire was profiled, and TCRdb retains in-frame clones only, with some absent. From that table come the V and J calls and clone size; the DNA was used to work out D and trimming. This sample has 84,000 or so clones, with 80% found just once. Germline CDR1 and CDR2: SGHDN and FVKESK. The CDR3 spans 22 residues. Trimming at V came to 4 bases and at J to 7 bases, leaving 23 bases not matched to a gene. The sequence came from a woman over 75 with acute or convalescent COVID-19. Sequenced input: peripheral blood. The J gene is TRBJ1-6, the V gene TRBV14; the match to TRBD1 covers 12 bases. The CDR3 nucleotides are TGTGCCAGCAGCCTGAGGACTCACCGGGACAGGGGGCGACCTTGGTGGAATTCACCCCTCCACTTT. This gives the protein CASSLRTHRDRGRPWWNSPLHF.